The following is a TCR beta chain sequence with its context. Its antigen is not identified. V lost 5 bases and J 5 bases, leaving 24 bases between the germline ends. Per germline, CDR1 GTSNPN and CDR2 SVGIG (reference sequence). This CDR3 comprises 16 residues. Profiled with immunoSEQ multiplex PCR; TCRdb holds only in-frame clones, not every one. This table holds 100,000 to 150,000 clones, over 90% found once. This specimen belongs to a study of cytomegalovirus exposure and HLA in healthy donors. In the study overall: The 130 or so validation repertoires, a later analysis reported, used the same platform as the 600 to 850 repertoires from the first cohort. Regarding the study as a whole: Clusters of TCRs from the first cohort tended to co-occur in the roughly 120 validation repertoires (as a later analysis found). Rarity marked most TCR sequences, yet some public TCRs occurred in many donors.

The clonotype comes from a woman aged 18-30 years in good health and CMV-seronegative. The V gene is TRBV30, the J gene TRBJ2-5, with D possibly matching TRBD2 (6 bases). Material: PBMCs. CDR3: CAWSYGGNSWGETQYF. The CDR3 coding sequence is TGTGCCTGGTCATATGGGGGGAACAGCTGGGGGGAGACCCAGTACTTC.